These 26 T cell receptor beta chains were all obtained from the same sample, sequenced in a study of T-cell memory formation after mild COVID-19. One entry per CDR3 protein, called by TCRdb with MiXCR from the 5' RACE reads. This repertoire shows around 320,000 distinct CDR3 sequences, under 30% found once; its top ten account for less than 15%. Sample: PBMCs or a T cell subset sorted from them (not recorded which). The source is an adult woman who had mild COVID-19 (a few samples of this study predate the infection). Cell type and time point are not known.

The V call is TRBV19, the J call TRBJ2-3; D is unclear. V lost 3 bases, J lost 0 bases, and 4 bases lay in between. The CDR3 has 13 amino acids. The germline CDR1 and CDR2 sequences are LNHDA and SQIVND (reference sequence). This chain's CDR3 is CASSIASTDTQYF. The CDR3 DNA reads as TGTGCCAGTAGTATTGCCAGCACAGATACGCAGTATTTT.

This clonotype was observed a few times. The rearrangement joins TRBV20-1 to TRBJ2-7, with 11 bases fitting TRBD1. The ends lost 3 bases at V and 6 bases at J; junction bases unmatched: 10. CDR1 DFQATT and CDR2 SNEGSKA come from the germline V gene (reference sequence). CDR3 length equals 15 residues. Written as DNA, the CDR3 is TGCAGTGCTAGGGACAGGGGGCGGGAGTTGCTCGAGCAGTACTTC. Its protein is CSARDRGRELLEQYF.

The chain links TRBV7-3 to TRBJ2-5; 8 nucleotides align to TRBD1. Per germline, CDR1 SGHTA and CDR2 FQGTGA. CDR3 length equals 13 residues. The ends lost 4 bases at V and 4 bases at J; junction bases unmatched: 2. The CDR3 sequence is CASSYDRGETQYF. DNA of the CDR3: TGTGCCAGCAGCTACGACAGGGGAGAGACCCAGTACTTC.

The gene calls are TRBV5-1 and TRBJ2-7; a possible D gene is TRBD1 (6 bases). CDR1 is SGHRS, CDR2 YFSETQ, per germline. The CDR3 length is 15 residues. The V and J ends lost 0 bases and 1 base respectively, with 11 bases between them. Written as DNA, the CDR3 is TGCGCCAGCAGCTTGGGTCGACAGGATTCCTACGAGCAGTACTTC. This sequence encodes CASSLGRQDSYEQYF. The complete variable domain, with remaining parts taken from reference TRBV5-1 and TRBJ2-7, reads KAGVTQTPRYLIKTRGQQVTLSCSPISGHRSVSWYQQTPGQGLQFLFEYFSETQRNKGNFPGRFSGRQFSNSRSEMNVSTLELGDSALYLCASSLGRQDSYEQYFGPGTRLTVT.

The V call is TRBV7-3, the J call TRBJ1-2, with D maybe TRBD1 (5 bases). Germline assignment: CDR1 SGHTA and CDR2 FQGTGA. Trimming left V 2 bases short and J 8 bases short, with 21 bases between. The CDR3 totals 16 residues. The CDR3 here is CASSLDPVADEGGYTF. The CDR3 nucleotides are TGTGCCAGCAGCTTAGACCCTGTCGCAGACGAGGGGGGCTACACCTTC.

The CDR3 region has the DNA TGTGCCAGCAGGGAACCAGGCCAAGAGACCCAGTACTTC. Translating gives CASREPGQETQYF. The chain links TRBV6-5 to TRBJ2-5; D remains unclear. The CDR3 sequence is 13 residues long. Deletions cut 6 bases from V and 1 base from J, with 9 bases between. Germline-derived CDR1 and CDR2 are MNHEY and SVGAGI.

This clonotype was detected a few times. CDR3 sequence (DNA): TGTGCCAGCATCGTAGCGGGACCTGGTTGGTACAATGAGCAGTTCTTC. This encodes CASIVAGPGWYNEQFF. The chain recombines TRBV7-9 with TRBJ2-1, with 8 positions matching TRBD2. Germline CDR1 SEHNR, CDR2 FQNEAQ (reference sequence). The V segment lost 7 bases and the J segment 4 bases; nucleotides outside the gene matches: 12. The CDR3 sequence is 16 residues long.

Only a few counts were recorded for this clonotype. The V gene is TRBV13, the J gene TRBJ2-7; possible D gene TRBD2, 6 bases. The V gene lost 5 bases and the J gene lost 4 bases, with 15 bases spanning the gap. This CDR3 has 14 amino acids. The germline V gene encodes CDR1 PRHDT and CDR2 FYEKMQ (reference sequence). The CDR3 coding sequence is TGTGCCAGCAGCCCCCCGGGAGCCTGGTACGAGCAGTACTTC. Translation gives CASSPPGAWYEQYF.

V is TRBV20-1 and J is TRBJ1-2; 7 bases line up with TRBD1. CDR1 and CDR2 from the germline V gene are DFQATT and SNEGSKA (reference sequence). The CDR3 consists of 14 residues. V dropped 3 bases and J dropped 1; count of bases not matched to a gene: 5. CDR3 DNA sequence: TGCAGTGCTAGTTCAGGGGGTGGTAACTATGGCTACACCTTC. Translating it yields CSASSGGGNYGYTF.

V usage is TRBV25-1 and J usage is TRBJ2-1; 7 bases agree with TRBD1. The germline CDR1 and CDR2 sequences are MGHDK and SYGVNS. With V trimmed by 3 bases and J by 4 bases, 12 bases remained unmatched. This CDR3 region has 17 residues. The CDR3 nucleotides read TGTGCCAGCAGTGAGGGGACAGCAGCTGGGGATTACAATGAGCAGTTCTTC. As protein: CASSEGTAAGDYNEQFF.

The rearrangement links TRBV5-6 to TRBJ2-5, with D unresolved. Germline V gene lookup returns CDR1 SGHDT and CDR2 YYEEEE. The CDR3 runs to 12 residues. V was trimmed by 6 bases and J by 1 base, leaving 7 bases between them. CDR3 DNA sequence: TGTGCCAGCATGATTGGCCAAGAGACCCAGTACTTC. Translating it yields CASMIGQETQYF.

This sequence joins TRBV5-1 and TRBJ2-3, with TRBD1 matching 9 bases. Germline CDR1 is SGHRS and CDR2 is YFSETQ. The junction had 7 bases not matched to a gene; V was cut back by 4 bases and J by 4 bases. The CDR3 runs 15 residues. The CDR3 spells CASSLGTGKADTQYF. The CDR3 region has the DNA TGCGCCAGCAGCCTAGGGACAGGGAAAGCAGATACGCAGTATTTT.

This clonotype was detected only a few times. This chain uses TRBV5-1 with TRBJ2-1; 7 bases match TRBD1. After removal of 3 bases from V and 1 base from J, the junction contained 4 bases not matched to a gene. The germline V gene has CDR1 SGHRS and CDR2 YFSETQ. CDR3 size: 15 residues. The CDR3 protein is CASSWDSSSYNEQFF. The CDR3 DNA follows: TGCGCCAGCAGCTGGGACAGCTCATCCTACAATGAGCAGTTCTTC.

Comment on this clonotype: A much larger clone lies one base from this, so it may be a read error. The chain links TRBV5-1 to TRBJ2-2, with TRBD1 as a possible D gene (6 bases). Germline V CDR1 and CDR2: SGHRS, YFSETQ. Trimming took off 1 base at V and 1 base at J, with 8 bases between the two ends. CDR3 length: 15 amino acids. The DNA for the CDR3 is TGCGCCAGCAGCTTGACGACAGGGAACACCGGGGAGCTGTTTTTT. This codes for CASSLTTGNTGELFF.

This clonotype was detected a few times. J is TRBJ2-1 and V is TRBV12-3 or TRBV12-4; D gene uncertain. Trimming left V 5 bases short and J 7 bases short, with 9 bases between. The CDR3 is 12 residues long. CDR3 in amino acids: CASSAGSNEQFF. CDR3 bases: TGTGCCAGCAGTGCTGGATCTAATGAGCAGTTCTTC.

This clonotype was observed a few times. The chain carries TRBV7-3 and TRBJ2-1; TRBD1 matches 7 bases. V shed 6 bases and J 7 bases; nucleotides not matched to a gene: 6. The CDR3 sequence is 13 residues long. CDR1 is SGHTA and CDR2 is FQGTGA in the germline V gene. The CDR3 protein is CASRPTGVNEQFF. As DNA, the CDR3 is TGTGCCAGCAGGCCCACAGGGGTGAATGAGCAGTTCTTC.

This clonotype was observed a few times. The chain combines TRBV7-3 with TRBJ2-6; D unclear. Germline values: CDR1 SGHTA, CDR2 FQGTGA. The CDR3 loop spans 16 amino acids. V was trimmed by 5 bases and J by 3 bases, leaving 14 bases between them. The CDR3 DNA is TGTGCCAGCAGCCCTCTTGGAGCGAGTGGGGCCAACGTCCTGACTTTC. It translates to CASSPLGASGANVLTF.

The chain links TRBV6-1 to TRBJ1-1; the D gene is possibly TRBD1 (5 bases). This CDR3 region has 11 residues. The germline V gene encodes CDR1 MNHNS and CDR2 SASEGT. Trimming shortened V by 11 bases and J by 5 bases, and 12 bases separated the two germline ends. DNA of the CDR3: TGTGCCTCCAGGGCGGGTACTGAAGCTTTCTTT. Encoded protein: CASRAGTEAFF.

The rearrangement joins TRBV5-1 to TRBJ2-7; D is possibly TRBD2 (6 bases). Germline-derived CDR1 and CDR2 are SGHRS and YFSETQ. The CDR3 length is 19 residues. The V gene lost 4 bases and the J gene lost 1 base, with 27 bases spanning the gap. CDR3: CASSRTGSPSSLSSYEQYF. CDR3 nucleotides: TGCGCCAGCAGCCGTACCGGGAGTCCCTCTTCCCTCAGTTCCTACGAGCAGTACTTC.

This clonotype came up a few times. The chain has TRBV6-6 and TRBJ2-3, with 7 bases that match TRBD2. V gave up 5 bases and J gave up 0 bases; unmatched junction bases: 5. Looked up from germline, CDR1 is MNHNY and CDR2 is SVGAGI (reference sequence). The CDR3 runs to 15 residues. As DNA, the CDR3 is TGTGCCAGCAGTAAACTAGCGTATAGCACAGATACGCAGTATTTT. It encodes CASSKLAYSTDTQYF.

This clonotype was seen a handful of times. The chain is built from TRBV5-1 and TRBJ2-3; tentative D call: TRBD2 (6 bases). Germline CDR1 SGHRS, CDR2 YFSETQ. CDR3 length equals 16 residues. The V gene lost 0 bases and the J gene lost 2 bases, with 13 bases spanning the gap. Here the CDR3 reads CASSLAGRGDTDTQYF. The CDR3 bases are TGCGCCAGCAGCTTGGCCGGGCGGGGTGACACAGATACGCAGTATTTT.

This CDR3 is CASSPGTAANTGELFF. The CDR3 DNA follows: TGTGCCAGCAGCCCCGGGACAGCGGCGAACACCGGGGAGCTGTTTTTT. The chain joins TRBV7-8 to TRBJ2-2; 7 nucleotides match TRBD1. Germline V CDR1 and CDR2: SGHVS, FQNEAQ. With V trimmed by 5 bases and J by 0 bases, 6 bases remained unmatched. The CDR3 extends over 16 amino acids.

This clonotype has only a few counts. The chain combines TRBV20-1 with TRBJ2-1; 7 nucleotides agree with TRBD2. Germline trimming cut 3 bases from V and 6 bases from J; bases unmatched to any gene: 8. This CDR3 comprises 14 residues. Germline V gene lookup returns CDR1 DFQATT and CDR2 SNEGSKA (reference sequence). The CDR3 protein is CSARRPGLLNEQFF. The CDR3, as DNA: TGCAGTGCTAGGAGGCCGGGACTACTCAATGAGCAGTTCTTC.

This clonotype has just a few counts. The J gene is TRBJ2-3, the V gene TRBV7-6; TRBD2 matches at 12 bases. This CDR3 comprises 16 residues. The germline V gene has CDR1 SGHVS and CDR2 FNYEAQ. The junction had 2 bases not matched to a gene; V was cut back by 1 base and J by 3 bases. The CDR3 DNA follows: TGTGCCAGCAGCTTAGGACTAGCGGGAGATACAGATACGCAGTATTTT. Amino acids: CASSLGLAGDTDTQYF.

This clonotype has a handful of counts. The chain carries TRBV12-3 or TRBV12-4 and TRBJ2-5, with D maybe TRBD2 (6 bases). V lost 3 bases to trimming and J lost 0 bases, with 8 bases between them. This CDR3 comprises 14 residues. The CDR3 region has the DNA TGTGCCAGCAGTTTGGGACTCAACCAAGAGACCCAGTACTTC. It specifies CASSLGLNQETQYF.

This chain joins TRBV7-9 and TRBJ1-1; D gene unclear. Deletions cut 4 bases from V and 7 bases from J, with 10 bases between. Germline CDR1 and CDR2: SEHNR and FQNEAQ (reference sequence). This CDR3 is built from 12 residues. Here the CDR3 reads CASSSSPLEAFF. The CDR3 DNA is TGTGCCAGCAGCTCTTCTCCACTTGAAGCTTTCTTT.